These 29 T cell receptor beta chains share one sample of origin, sequenced in a study of cytomegalovirus exposure and HLA in healthy donors. PCR employed 60 Vbeta and 13 Jbeta primers. TCRdb's copy holds only in-frame clones and misses some; the assay was immunoSEQ multiplex PCR. The table includes over 130,000 clones, about four fifths detected once. What was sequenced was PBMCs. All receptors derive from a man aged 45-65 years in good health and CMV-seropositive.

This rearrangement joins TRBV9 to TRBJ2-2; unclear D gene. Germline V gene lookup returns CDR1 SGDLS and CDR2 YYNGEE. The CDR3 sequence is 14 residues long. The V and J ends lost 0 bases and 3 bases respectively, with 6 bases between them. In DNA, the CDR3 is TGTGCCAGCAGCGTAGCCACTTACACCGGGGAGCTGTTTTTT. It codes for CASSVATYTGELFF.

The chain joins TRBV2 to TRBJ2-1; 10 nucleotides match TRBD2. The CDR3 spans 14 residues. V shed 4 bases and J 3 bases; nucleotides not matched to a gene: 0. The germline gives CDR1 SNHLY, CDR2 FYNNEI. The CDR3 loop is CASSGTSGYNEQFF. The CDR3 DNA sequence: TGTGCCAGCAGTGGGACTAGCGGCTACAATGAGCAGTTCTTC.

The CDR3 bases are TGTGCCAGCAGACCCAGCGGATACAATGAGCAGTTCTTC. It translates to CASRPSGYNEQFF. V gene TRBV27 combines with J gene TRBJ2-1; D is perhaps TRBD2 (5 bases). CDR1 and CDR2 (germline): MNHEY, SMNVEV (reference sequence). Trimming shortened V by 6 bases and J by 4 bases, and 10 bases separated the two germline ends. This CDR3 spans 13 amino acids.

This clone has just one count. The rearrangement links TRBV7-2 to TRBJ2-6; the D is unclear. The CDR3 has 16 amino acids. The germline V and J ends were trimmed by 5 bases and 0 bases, with 11 bases remaining between them. Germline V gene lookup returns CDR1 SGHTA and CDR2 FQGNSA. The CDR3 reads CASSPLWYSGANVLTF. DNA of the CDR3: TGTGCCAGCAGCCCCCTATGGTACTCTGGGGCCAACGTCCTGACTTTC.

This sequence joins TRBV28 and TRBJ2-1, with 10 bases identical to TRBD2. The CDR3 has 18 residues. The germline V gene encodes CDR1 MDHEN and CDR2 SYDVKM. V dropped 6 bases and J dropped 0; count of bases not matched to a gene: 11. CDR3 in amino acids: CASRFTGTSAPSYNEQFF. The CDR3 region has the DNA TGTGCCAGCAGATTTACGGGGACTAGCGCCCCCTCCTACAATGAGCAGTTCTTC. Complete variable domain (other parts from reference TRBV28 and TRBJ2-1): DVKVTQSSRYLVKRTGEKVFLECVQDMDHENMFWYRQDPGLGLRLIYFSYDVKMKEKGDIPEGYSVSREKKERFSLILESASTNQTSMYLCASRFTGTSAPSYNEQFFGPGTRLTVL.

This clone was seen a few times. The rearrangement uses TRBV27 and TRBJ1-2; 7 bases align to TRBD1. Germline loops: CDR1 MNHEY, CDR2 SMNVEV (reference sequence). V was pared by 5 bases and J by 5 bases, with 14 bases of the junction left unmatched. The CDR3 sequence is 16 residues long. The CDR3 here is CASSKPGQPVEYGYTF. CDR3 DNA: TGTGCCAGCAGTAAGCCGGGACAGCCGGTCGAGTATGGCTACACCTTC.

The chain carries TRBV27 and TRBJ2-7; 7 positions match TRBD2. Germline lookup yields CDR1 MNHEY and CDR2 SMNVEV (reference sequence). With V trimmed by 1 base and J by 4 bases, 4 bases remained unmatched. The CDR3 length is 14 residues. As DNA, the CDR3 is TGTGCCAGCAGTTTATACGTGGGGGGGTACGAGCAGTACTTC. Encoded protein: CASSLYVGGYEQYF.

This sequence joins TRBV5-6 and TRBJ2-7, with 7 bases that match TRBD1. This CDR3 contains 15 residues. CDR1 and CDR2 from the germline V gene are SGHDT and YYEEEE. After removal of 5 bases from V and 0 bases from J, the junction contained 8 bases not matched to a gene. CDR3 sequence reads: CASRSGGRSSYEQYF. Here the CDR3 DNA reads TGTGCCAGCAGATCAGGGGGTCGAAGCTCCTACGAGCAGTACTTC.

This clone was observed a single time. The chain recombines TRBV7-9 with TRBJ2-7; perhaps TRBD2 as D (5 bases). The CDR3 has 14 amino acids. Germline V CDR1 and CDR2: SEHNR, FQNEAQ (reference sequence). Trimming pared 1 base from V and 8 bases from J, leaving 15 bases between. CDR3 bases: TGTGCCAGCAGCTTAGGATCCTCCGGGGTTCAGCAGTACTTC. Amino acid sequence: CASSLGSSGVQQYF.

The V and J genes are TRBV19 and TRBJ2-1; TRBD2 matches 8 bases. Unmatched junction bases numbered 17, after V lost 7 bases and J lost 9 bases. Germline loops: CDR1 LNHDA, CDR2 SQIVND (reference sequence). There are 16 residues in the CDR3. The CDR3 is CASIDPHRGGKGEQFF. The CDR3 DNA follows: TGTGCCAGTATTGACCCCCACCGCGGGGGGAAGGGTGAGCAGTTCTTC.

The V gene is TRBV9, the J gene TRBJ1-1, with D unclear. The CDR3 runs 14 residues. Germline V gene data show CDR1 as SGDLS and CDR2 as YYNGEE. Trimming stripped 3 bases from V and 1 base from J, with 10 bases between. The CDR3 reads CASSAGVWNTEAFF. Here the CDR3 DNA reads TGTGCCAGCAGCGCCGGGGTCTGGAACACTGAAGCTTTCTTT.

This chain links TRBV6-1 with TRBJ2-5, with 8 positions matching TRBD2. Germline-derived CDR1 and CDR2 are MNHNS and SASEGT. The CDR3 length is 15 residues. The junction had 9 bases not matched to a gene; V was cut back by 6 bases and J by 3 bases. This CDR3 is CASRRTGTREETQYF. The CDR3 nucleotides read TGTGCCAGCAGACGAACCGGGACTAGGGAAGAGACCCAGTACTTC.

The V call is TRBV28, the J call TRBJ2-7, with 10 nucleotides matching TRBD1. V was clipped by 6 bases and J by 3 bases; unmatched bases: 8. The V gene's germline CDR1 is MDHEN and CDR2 SYDVKM. CDR3 length: 15 residues. In DNA form, the CDR3 reads TGTGCCAGCAGCCCTAGACAGGGGGCAATCTACGAGCAGTACTTC. Translated: CASSPRQGAIYEQYF.

This rearrangement joins TRBV9 to TRBJ2-5, with a tentative D call TRBD1 (6 bases). The J call may be incorrect, as the DNA end agrees better with TRBJ2-7. The CDR3 sequence is 13 residues long. Germline lookup yields CDR1 SGDLS and CDR2 YYNGEE. The CDR3 nucleotides are TGTGCCAGCAGCCCCGGACAGAACTACGAGCAGTACTTC. Encoded protein: CASSPGQNYEQYF.

The chain combines TRBV2 with TRBJ1-2; D may be TRBD1 (5 bases). Deletions cut 4 bases from V and 4 bases from J, with 10 bases between. Looked up from germline, CDR1 is SNHLY and CDR2 is FYNNEI. The CDR3 runs to 13 residues. CDR3 loop: CASSASGSYGYTF. The CDR3 DNA is TGTGCCAGCAGTGCGTCAGGGTCCTATGGCTACACCTTC.

This sequence joins TRBV5-1 and TRBJ2-7; 10 nucleotides match TRBD1. The germline V gene encodes CDR1 SGHRS and CDR2 YFSETQ. The CDR3 covers 15 residues. J was trimmed by 5 bases and V by 0 bases; bases with no gene match: 5. CDR3 sequence: CASSLEPGQGNEQYF. The CDR3 nucleotides read TGCGCCAGCAGCTTGGAACCGGGACAGGGGAACGAGCAGTACTTC. The complete variable domain, with remaining parts taken from reference TRBV5-1 and TRBJ2-7, reads KAGVTQTPRYLIKTRGQQVTLSCSPISGHRSVSWYQQTPGQGLQFLFEYFSETQRNKGNFPGRFSGRQFSNSRSEMNVSTLELGDSALYLCASSLEPGQGNEQYFGPGTRLTVT.

This chain connects TRBV6-5 to TRBJ1-2; TRBD1 matches 7 bases. Germline CDR1 MNHEY, CDR2 SVGAGI. CDR3 length: 14 residues. With V trimmed by 7 bases and J by 6 bases, 11 bases remained unmatched. CDR3 amino acids: CASKPRDRPDGYTF. As DNA, the CDR3 is TGTGCCAGCAAGCCCCGGGACAGACCAGATGGCTACACCTTC.

The chain uses TRBV7-6 and TRBJ1-5; possible D gene TRBD1, 6 bases. Germline assignment: CDR1 SGHVS and CDR2 FNYEAQ. V was pared by 5 bases and J by 4 bases, with 9 bases between. The CDR3 totals 13 residues. In DNA form, the CDR3 reads TGTGCCAGCAGCAAGGACAGTAATCAGCCCCAGCATTTT. It yields the protein CASSKDSNQPQHF.

V gene TRBV11-3 combines with J gene TRBJ2-1; weak D call: TRBD1 (7 bases). CDR3 length: 14 amino acids. CDR1 and CDR2 from the germline V gene are SGHNT and YENEEA. V was pared by 1 base and J by 8 bases, with 12 bases between. The CDR3 DNA reads as TGTGCCAGCAGCTTAGCCACAGGGGAGGATGAGCAGTTCTTC. It translates to CASSLATGEDEQFF. Complete variable domain (other parts from reference TRBV11-3 and TRBJ2-1): EAGVVQSPRYKIIEKKQPVAFWCNPISGHNTLYWYLQNLGQGPELLIRYENEEAVDDSQLPKDRFSAERLKGVDSTLKIQPAELGDSAVYLCASSLATGEDEQFFGPGTRLTVL.

The J gene is TRBJ1-1, the V gene TRBV25-1, with 8 bases lining up with TRBD1. In germline, CDR1 is MGHDK, CDR2 SYGVNS. With 4 bases clipped from V and 6 bases from J, the junction kept 7 bases outside the gene matches. CDR3 length: 14 residues. DNA of the CDR3: TGTGCCAGCAGTGCGACCGGACAGGGCGCTGAAGCTTTCTTT. The encoded protein is CASSATGQGAEAFF.

The V and J genes are TRBV28 and TRBJ1-3; D gene ambiguous. Germline-derived CDR1 and CDR2 are MDHEN and SYDVKM. The CDR3 extends over 14 amino acids. Trimming removed 3 bases from V and 8 bases from J, with 14 bases in between. In nucleotides, the CDR3 is TGTGCCAGCAGTTTGGCGAACGAGAGGGACACCATATATTTT. Protein sequence: CASSLANERDTIYF.

The chain combines TRBV11-2 with TRBJ2-7, with TRBD2 identical over 12 bases. V trimming: 3 bases; J trimming: 4 bases; junction bases outside the gene matches: 4. The V gene's germline CDR1 is SGHAT and CDR2 FQNNGV. The CDR3 loop spans 15 amino acids. The chain's CDR3 is CASSLTSGGPYEQYF. CDR3 DNA: TGTGCCAGCAGCTTGACTAGCGGGGGACCGTACGAGCAGTACTTC.

Comments on this clone: This sample includes further DNA sequences coding for the same CDR3. J is TRBJ2-3 and V is TRBV7-2, with TRBD2 identical over 10 bases. J lost 1 base, V lost 3 bases, and 1 base had no gene match. Germline V gene data show CDR1 as SGHTA and CDR2 as FQGNSA. The CDR3 sequence is 15 residues long. The CDR3 sequence is CASSFSGRGTDTQYF. DNA for the CDR3: TGTGCCAGCAGCTTCAGCGGGAGGGGCACAGATACGCAGTATTTT.

This chain uses TRBV27 with TRBJ1-3; D call uncertain. The germline gives CDR1 MNHEY, CDR2 SMNVEV (reference sequence). The CDR3 runs 10 residues. V gave up 10 bases and J gave up 8 bases, with 9 bases separating them. Here the CDR3 DNA reads TGTGCCATCCCGAGTTACACCATATATTTT. It encodes CAIPSYTIYF.

The J gene is TRBJ2-5, the V gene TRBV10-3; possible D gene TRBD1, 6 bases. The CDR3 contains 15 residues. Trimming left V 10 bases short and J 4 bases short, with 22 bases between. The germline V gene has CDR1 ENHRY and CDR2 SYGVKD. CDR3 nucleotide sequence: TGTGCCACCCGCGGGCCCGGGACACGGGGAGAGACCCAGTACTTC. Its translation is CATRGPGTRGETQYF.

This chain links TRBV4-1 with TRBJ2-5; a weak D match, TRBD1 (6 bases). The J call is uncertain, as TRBJ2-7 better fits the DNA end. Germline V gene lookup returns CDR1 MGHRA and CDR2 YSYEKL. The CDR3 has 15 residues. The CDR3 DNA reads TGCGCCAGCAGCCCTGGACAGAGCGTATCCTACGAGCAGTACTTC. Protein sequence: CASSPGQSVSYEQYF.

The V and J genes are TRBV30 and TRBJ2-1, with 11 nucleotides matching TRBD1. With 4 bases clipped from V and 7 bases from J, the junction kept 6 bases outside the gene matches. This CDR3 contains 14 residues. The V gene's germline CDR1 is GTSNPN and CDR2 SVGIG (reference sequence). The CDR3 loop is CAWNGQGAVNEQFF. CDR3 bases: TGTGCCTGGAACGGACAGGGGGCGGTTAATGAGCAGTTCTTC.

The gene calls are TRBV12-2 and TRBJ2-7; the D call in the table, TRBD2, was not verified against the DNA. TRBV12-2 represents a pseudogene. The CDR3 has 13 residues. DNA for the CDR3: TGTGCAAGTCGACCCCCGGGGGGCCGAGGGCAGTACTTC. Translating gives CASRPPGGRGQYF.

This chain joins TRBV6-6 and TRBJ1-5, with 9 bases aligning to TRBD1. Germline V gene data show CDR1 as MNHNY and CDR2 as SVGAGI (reference sequence). V was clipped by 3 bases and J by 7 bases; unmatched bases: 10. This CDR3 is built from 16 residues. The CDR3 nucleotides read TGTGCCAGCAGTTATACGGGACAGGGAAGAGGCCAGCCCCAGCATTTT. It is translated as CASSYTGQGRGQPQHF.